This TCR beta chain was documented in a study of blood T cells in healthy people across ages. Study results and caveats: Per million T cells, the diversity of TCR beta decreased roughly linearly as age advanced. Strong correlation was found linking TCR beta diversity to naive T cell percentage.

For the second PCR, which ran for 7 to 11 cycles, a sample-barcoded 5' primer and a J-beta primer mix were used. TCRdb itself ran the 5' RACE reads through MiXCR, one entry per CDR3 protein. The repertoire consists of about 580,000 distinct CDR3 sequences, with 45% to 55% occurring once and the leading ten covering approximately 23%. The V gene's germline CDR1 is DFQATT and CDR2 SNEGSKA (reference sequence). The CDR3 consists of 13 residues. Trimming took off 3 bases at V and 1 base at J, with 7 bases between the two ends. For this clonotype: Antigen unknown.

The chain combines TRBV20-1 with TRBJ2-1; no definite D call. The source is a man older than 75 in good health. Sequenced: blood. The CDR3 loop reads CSASLGSYNEQFF. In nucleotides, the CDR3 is TGCAGTGCTAGTCTGGGATCCTACAATGAGCAGTTCTTC.